The clone carrying this T cell receptor (beta chain) was seen only a few times. The germline CDR1 and CDR2 sequences are MDHEN and SYDVKM. Trimming at V came to 5 bases and at J to 3 bases, leaving 3 bases not matched to a gene. The CDR3 is 14 residues long. These data are taken from a study of blood T cells in healthy people across ages. It was with a sample-barcoded 5' primer and a J-beta primer mix that a second PCR of about 7 to 12 cycles was run. Using its own MiXCR run on the 5' RACE reads, TCRdb lists one record per CDR3 protein. Seen here are about 400,000 distinct CDR3 sequences, about half observed once, and the top ten hold 45% to 65%.

This sequence joins TRBV28 and TRBJ2-4; 8 bases agree with TRBD1. The sequenced sample consisted of blood. This TCR was recovered from a man in his sixties in good health. CDR3 DNA: TGTGCCAGCAGTCTGGGACAGGTCAAAAACATTCAGTACTTC. Translated: CASSLGQVKNIQYF.